This passage covers 15 T cell receptor beta chains from one sample sequenced in a study of shared clonotypes between healthy human individuals. Profiled with immunoSEQ multiplex PCR; TCRdb holds only in-frame clones, not every one. The sample has more than 1 million clones; around three quarters are singletons. Sequencing was performed on memory CD4+ T cells from PBMCs. Subset specified: CD45RA-negative fraction. The receptors stem from a man younger than 35 in good health. Some clones in this sample may be carry-over from other donors' samples.

The chain has TRBV28 and TRBJ1-1; unclear D gene. The ends were cut back, 1 base at V and 9 bases at J, with 12 bases in the middle. The length of the CDR3 is 13 residues. Germline CDR1 MDHEN, CDR2 SYDVKM. The CDR3 DNA follows: TGTGCCAGCAGTTTATTCAGCGAACAGAAAGCTTTCTTT. It specifies CASSLFSEQKAFF. The full variable domain, in which reference TRBV28 and TRBJ1-1 provide the parts outside the CDR3, is DVKVTQSSRYLVKRTGEKVFLECVQDMDHENMFWYRQDPGLGLRLIYFSYDVKMKEKGDIPEGYSVSREKKERFSLILESASTNQTSMYLCASSLFSEQKAFFGQGTRLTVV.

The chain couples TRBV6-1 to TRBJ1-2; the D is unclear. With 3 bases removed from V and 4 bases from J, the gap between germline ends came to 3 bases. The germline V gene encodes CDR1 MNHNS and CDR2 SASEGT. This CDR3 contains 11 residues. CDR3 amino acids: CASSDLYGYTF. For the CDR3, the DNA is TGTGCCAGCAGTGATCTCTATGGCTACACCTTC.

The rearrangement uses TRBV5-1 and TRBJ2-5, with 10 bases that match TRBD1. This CDR3 comprises 16 residues. Trimming removed 4 bases from V and 4 bases from J; junction bases left unmatched: 10. CDR1 and CDR2 (germline): SGHRS, YFSETQ. CDR3 sequence reads: CASSPGTGAFRETQYF. For the CDR3, the DNA is TGCGCCAGCAGCCCCGGGACAGGGGCCTTCCGAGAGACCCAGTACTTC.

The V and J genes are TRBV19 and TRBJ1-2; no clear D. Germline-derived CDR1 and CDR2 are LNHDA and SQIVND (reference sequence). This CDR3 region has 15 residues. Trimming shortened V by 7 bases and J by 2 bases, and 17 bases separated the two germline ends. The CDR3 DNA is TGTGCCAGTAAGGAGGCCAACTCGAGGAACTATGGCTACACCTTC. Amino acid sequence: CASKEANSRNYGYTF.

The CDR3 nucleotides read TGTGCCAGCAGCTTGGGACAGCCAAACACTGAAGCTTTCTTT. It codes for CASSLGQPNTEAFF. The rearrangement links TRBV7-3 to TRBJ1-1; 7 positions agree with TRBD1. The germline V gene has CDR1 SGHTA and CDR2 FQGTGA. With V trimmed by 3 bases and J by 2 bases, 3 bases remained unmatched. This CDR3 has 14 amino acids.

The V call is TRBV5-1, the J call TRBJ1-2; D remains unclear. The CDR3 totals 13 residues. CDR1 is SGHRS, CDR2 YFSETQ, per germline. Trimming stripped 0 bases from V and 4 bases from J, with 7 bases between. The CDR3 protein is CASSLGIGYGYTF. In DNA form, the CDR3 reads TGCGCCAGCAGCTTGGGAATTGGCTATGGCTACACCTTC.

This clone was detected only once. The chain is built from TRBV4-3 and TRBJ2-7, with 8 bases fitting TRBD1. The length of the CDR3 is 16 residues. From germline, CDR1 is LGHNA and CDR2 YSLEER. V shed 0 bases, J shed 3 bases, and the junction held 7 bases outside the gene matches. The CDR3, as DNA: TGCGCCAGCAGCCAAGAGAGTGGGGACAGGTTCTACGAGCAGTACTTC. This translates into CASSQESGDRFYEQYF.

The V gene is TRBV7-2, the J gene TRBJ2-5; 9 bases line up with TRBD2. This CDR3 has 15 amino acids. V shed 6 bases and J 4 bases; nucleotides not matched to a gene: 9. Germline V gives CDR1 SGHTA, CDR2 FQGNSA. Written as DNA, the CDR3 is TGTGCCAGCAGTGGGGGGACTAGCAGAGCAGAGACCCAGTACTTC. This encodes CASSGGTSRAETQYF.

CDR3 in amino acids: CATSSGTSSLTQYF. DNA of the CDR3: TGTGCCACCAGCAGTGGGACTTCTAGCCTTACGCAGTATTTT. The chain links TRBV15 to TRBJ2-3; D possibly corresponds to TRBD2 (6 bases). V lost 3 bases, J lost 8 bases, and 15 bases lay in between. The CDR3 loop spans 14 amino acids. From germline, CDR1 is LNHNV and CDR2 YYDKDF (reference sequence).

This sequence joins TRBV28 and TRBJ2-7; D possibly corresponds to TRBD2 (5 bases). Germline V gene data show CDR1 as MDHEN and CDR2 as SYDVKM. V lost 5 bases and J lost 1, with 9 bases in between. The CDR3 runs 13 residues. Here the CDR3 DNA reads TGTGCCAGCAGTCGAGCGGTATCCTACGAGCAGTACTTC. As protein: CASSRAVSYEQYF.

The chain links TRBV7-3 to TRBJ2-1, with TRBD2 identical over 12 bases. CDR1 is SGHTA and CDR2 is FQGTGA in the germline V gene. V gave up 5 bases and J gave up 0 bases; unmatched junction bases: 5. The CDR3 extends over 17 amino acids. The CDR3 sequence is CASSRTSGRTSYNEQFF. The CDR3 DNA sequence: TGTGCCAGCAGCCGTACTAGCGGGAGGACCTCCTACAATGAGCAGTTCTTC.

This clone was counted between two and nine times. The chain carries TRBV18 and TRBJ2-3; D is unresolved. The CDR3 contains 16 residues. Trimming shortened V by 3 bases and J by 5 bases, and 18 bases separated the two germline ends. CDR1 is KGHSH and CDR2 is LQKENI in the germline V gene. Written as DNA, the CDR3 is TGTGCCAGCTCACCCCAGAGTCCCGGAAGTGGAGATACGCAGTATTTT. It is translated as CASSPQSPGSGDTQYF.

The rearrangement joins TRBV5-1 to TRBJ2-1; TRBD2 aligns across 9 bases. Germline-derived CDR1 and CDR2 are SGHRS and YFSETQ. J lost 7 bases, V lost 5 bases, and 10 bases had no gene match. The CDR3 runs 15 residues. DNA of the CDR3: TGCGCCAGCAGGGGACTAGCCCCTACCCGGAATGAGCAGTTCTTC. It is translated as CASRGLAPTRNEQFF.

This clone has just a few counts. The chain employs TRBV28 and TRBJ1-1; D remains ambiguous. This CDR3 is 12 amino acids long. Germline CDR1 and CDR2: MDHEN and SYDVKM. Trimming shortened V by 6 bases and J by 9 bases, and 14 bases separated the two germline ends. The CDR3 protein is CASRTTGSQAFF. The CDR3 DNA reads TGTGCCAGCAGAACCACCGGGAGTCAAGCTTTCTTT. Full variable domain (remainder filled in from reference TRBV28 and TRBJ1-1): DVKVTQSSRYLVKRTGEKVFLECVQDMDHENMFWYRQDPGLGLRLIYFSYDVKMKEKGDIPEGYSVSREKKERFSLILESASTNQTSMYLCASRTTGSQAFFGQGTRLTVV.

This clone has only a few counts. This chain links TRBV19 with TRBJ1-2; 7 bases are shared with TRBD1. Germline lookup yields CDR1 LNHDA and CDR2 SQIVND (reference sequence). There are 14 residues in the CDR3. With 8 bases clipped from V and 2 bases from J, the junction kept 8 bases outside the gene matches. CDR3 region: CASVQGSENYGYTF. The CDR3 DNA is TGTGCCAGTGTACAGGGGAGTGAGAACTATGGCTACACCTTC. Full variable domain (missing parts from reference TRBV19 and TRBJ1-2): DGGITQSPKYLFRKEGQNVTLSCEQNLNHDAMYWYRQDPGQGLRLIYYSQIVNDFQKGDIAEGYSVSREKKESFPLTVTSAQKNPTAFYLCASVQGSENYGYTFGSGTRLTVV.